Sequencing of this T cell receptor beta chain was carried out in a study of response to subunit inactivated influenza vaccine. The CDR3 covers 15 residues. Per the germline V gene, CDR1 is MNHNS and CDR2 is SASEGT. V lost 5 bases to trimming and J lost 4 bases; unmatched junction nucleotides: 5. As to this clonotype: The antigen is unknown.

TCRdb passed the RT-PCR reads through MiXCR, listing each CDR3 protein once. The table includes some 150,000 distinct CDR3 sequences, 9.5% to 15% detected once. Broader study findings: Each seasonal influenza vaccination recruits few new T cells, the authors suggested.

These data also formed part of another study, on T cells expressing NK-cell markers. Turning to that study: A 5'RACE template switching approach incorporating UMIs was used to make TCR beta cDNA. All TCR beta repertoires analysed originated from sorted CD3+CD56+NKG2C+, CD3+CD56+NKG2C- and CD3+CD56-NKG2C+ T cells. Among eight sequenced donors, seven carried HCMV seropositivity while one was seronegative. Researchers report these clonotypes also headed the CD3+CD56-NKG2C+ fraction in several donors.

The sequence came from a man aged 50-60 years who received an inactivated influenza vaccine. The V and J genes are TRBV6-1 and TRBJ2-2, with 9 positions matching TRBD2. The input for sequencing was CD8+ T cells sorted from PBMCs, taken roughly 12 days after vaccination. CDR3 sequence: CASSMTSGVTGELFF. DNA of the CDR3: TGTGCCAGCAGTATGACTAGCGGTGTCACCGGGGAGCTGTTTTTT.